The 7 T cell receptor beta chains below all came from one sample that was sequenced in a study of human CD4 T cells and Enterobacteriaceae. The memory gate held CD4+ cells that were not CD45RA+CCR7+CD95- naive cells, over 95% pure. Sequencing was performed with immunoSEQ multiplex PCR; in TCRdb, only in-frame clones are kept and a portion is missing. The data show 25,000 to 35,000 clones, roughly 80% seen once. Specimen: memory CD4+ T cells from blood. The receptors were gathered from a human donor in good health.

V gene TRBV27 combines with J gene TRBJ1-1; 8 positions agree with TRBD1. This CDR3 has 16 amino acids. The V gene end was trimmed by 7 bases and the J gene end by 10 bases; junction bases not matched to a gene: 20. The V gene's germline CDR1 is MNHEY and CDR2 SMNVEV (reference sequence). This CDR3 reads CASTTFGRTGRSIAFF. The DNA of the CDR3 is TGTGCCAGCACCACCTTCGGCAGGACAGGGCGATCGATAGCTTTCTTT.

The chain joins TRBV9 to TRBJ2-5; D gene ambiguous. Germline V gene lookup returns CDR1 SGDLS and CDR2 YYNGEE. The V gene lost 4 bases and the J gene lost 5 bases, with 15 bases spanning the gap. The CDR3 totals 14 residues. CDR3 residues: CASSSTTVGETQYF. The CDR3 region has the DNA TGTGCCAGCAGCTCGACGACGGTGGGGGAGACCCAGTACTTC.

The V and J genes are TRBV30 and TRBJ1-3; 10 bases map to TRBD1. This CDR3 region has 15 residues. V lost 1 base, J lost 8 bases, and 8 bases stayed unmatched. Germline CDR1 is GTSNPN and CDR2 is SVGIG (reference sequence). For the CDR3, the DNA is TGTGCCTGGAGTGGTGACAGGGGGCGACCCCACACCATATATTTT. Residues: CAWSGDRGRPHTIYF. The complete variable domain, with remaining parts taken from reference TRBV30 and TRBJ1-3, reads SQTIHQWPATLVQPVGSPLSLECTVEGTSNPNLYWYRQAAGRGLQLLFYSVGIGQISSEVPQNLSASRPQDRQFILSSKKLLLSDSGFYLCAWSGDRGRPHTIYFGEGSWLTVV.

V gene TRBV11-2 combines with J gene TRBJ2-7; no definite D call. The V gene lost 4 bases and the J gene lost 5 bases, with 6 bases spanning the gap. The CDR3 is 11 amino acids. CDR1 SGHAT and CDR2 FQNNGV come from the germline V gene. CDR3 DNA sequence: TGTGCCAGCAGCTCACGAAACGAGCAGTACTTC. This codes for CASSSRNEQYF.

The V and J genes are TRBV5-4 and TRBJ2-1; 9 bases are shared with TRBD2. The CDR3 is made up of 13 amino acids. Trimming at V came to 1 base and at J to 13 bases, leaving 6 bases not matched to a gene. CDR1 is SGHNT and CDR2 is YYREEE in the germline V gene (reference sequence). The chain's CDR3 is CASSLSSGALQFF. Here the CDR3 DNA reads TGTGCCAGCAGCTTGTCTAGCGGGGCACTACAGTTCTTC.

The chain recombines TRBV29-1 with TRBJ2-1; a weak D match, TRBD2 (6 bases). V lost 4 bases and J lost 11, with 15 bases in between. This CDR3 contains 12 residues. Germline V gives CDR1 SQVTM, CDR2 ANQGSEA. The CDR3 protein is CSVGGEDFKQFF. Written as DNA, the CDR3 is TGCAGCGTTGGGGGGGAGGATTTTAAGCAGTTCTTC.

The V gene is TRBV11-1, the J gene TRBJ2-3, with 7 bases that match TRBD2. The germline gives CDR1 SGHAT, CDR2 FQDESV (reference sequence). V gave up 4 bases and J gave up 0 bases; unmatched junction bases: 13. The CDR3 spans 18 residues. Here the CDR3 reads CASSSGGVGTRSTDTQYF. The CDR3 bases are TGTGCCAGCAGCTCGGGGGGTGTCGGGACTCGGAGCACAGATACGCAGTATTTT. Complete variable domain (other parts from reference TRBV11-1 and TRBJ2-3): EAEVAQSPRYKITEKSQAVAFWCDPISGHATLYWYRQILGQGPELLVQFQDESVVDDSQLPKDRFSAERLKGVDSTLKIQPAELGDSAMYLCASSSGGVGTRSTDTQYFGPGTRLTVL.